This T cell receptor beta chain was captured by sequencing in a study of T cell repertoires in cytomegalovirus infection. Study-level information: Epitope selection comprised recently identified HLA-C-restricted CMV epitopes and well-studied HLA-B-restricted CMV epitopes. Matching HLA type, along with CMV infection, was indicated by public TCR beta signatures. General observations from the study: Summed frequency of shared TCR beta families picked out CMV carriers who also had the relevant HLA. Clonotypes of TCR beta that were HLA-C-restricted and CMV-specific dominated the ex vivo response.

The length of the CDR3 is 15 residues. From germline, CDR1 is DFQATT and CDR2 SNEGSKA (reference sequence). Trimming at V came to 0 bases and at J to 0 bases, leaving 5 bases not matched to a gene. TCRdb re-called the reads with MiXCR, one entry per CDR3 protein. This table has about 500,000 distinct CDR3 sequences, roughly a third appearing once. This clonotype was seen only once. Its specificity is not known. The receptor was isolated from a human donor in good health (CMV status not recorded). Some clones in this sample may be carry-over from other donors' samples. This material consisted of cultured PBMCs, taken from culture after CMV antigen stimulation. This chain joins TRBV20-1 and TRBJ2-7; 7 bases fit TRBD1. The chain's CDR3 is CSARDVTGSSYEQYF. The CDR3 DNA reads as TGCAGTGCTAGAGACGTGACAGGGAGCTCCTACGAGCAGTACTTC.